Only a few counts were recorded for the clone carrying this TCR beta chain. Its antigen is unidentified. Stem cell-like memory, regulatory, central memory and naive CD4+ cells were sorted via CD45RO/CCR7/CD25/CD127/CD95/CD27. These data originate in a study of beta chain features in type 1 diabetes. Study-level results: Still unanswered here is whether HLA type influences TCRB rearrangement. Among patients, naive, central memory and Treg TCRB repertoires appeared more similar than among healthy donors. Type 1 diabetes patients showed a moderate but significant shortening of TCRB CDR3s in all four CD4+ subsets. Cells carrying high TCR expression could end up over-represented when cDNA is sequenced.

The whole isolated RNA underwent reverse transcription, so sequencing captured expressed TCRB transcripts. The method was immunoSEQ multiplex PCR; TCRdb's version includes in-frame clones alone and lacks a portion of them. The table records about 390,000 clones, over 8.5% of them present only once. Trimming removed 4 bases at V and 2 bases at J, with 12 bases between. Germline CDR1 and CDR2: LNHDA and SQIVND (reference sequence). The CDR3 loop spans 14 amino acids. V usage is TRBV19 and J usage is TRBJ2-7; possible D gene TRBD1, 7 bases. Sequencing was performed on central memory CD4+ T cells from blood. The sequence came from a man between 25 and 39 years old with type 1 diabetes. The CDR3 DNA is TGTGCCAGTAGTAGCGGGACAGAAACCTACGAGCAGTACTTC. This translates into CASSSGTETYEQYF.